Listed here are 2 T cell receptor beta chains from one sample, sequenced in a study of T cell clonality in common variable immunodeficiency (dated by TCRdb to about 2015). Libraries were built with the immunoSEQ multiplex PCR assay. The clones in this table, taken by TCRdb from immuneACCESS, are in-frame only. Not every clone is retained; where verified, under half of the shortfall comes from an unresolved V gene, and the cause of the rest is unknown. The table gives about 52,000 clones for this sample, with none occurring only once. The ten largest clones take up about 2% of the sample. The sequenced sample consisted of peripheral blood mononuclear cells. These receptors all come from a person aged 18 to 70 in good health.

This clone was seen repeatedly, ten times or more. The read ends 3 residues before the CDR3 terminus; that terminus is restored from the germline J gene. The genes are TRBV6-2 or TRBV6-3 and TRBJ2-2, with TRBD2 matching 8 bases. In germline, CDR1 is MNHEY, CDR2 SVGEGT. V dropped 7 bases and J dropped 2; count of bases not matched to a gene: 3. This CDR3 contains 14 residues. The chain's CDR3 is CASKGLANTGELFF. The part of the CDR3 DNA that was read is TGTGCCAGCAAAGGACTAGCTAACACCGGGGAG.

This clone was counted at least ten times. Read sequence stops 3 residues before the CDR3 end, and the germline J gene provides the missing end. The genes are TRBV6-1 and TRBJ1-1, with a weak D call TRBD1 (6 bases). CDR1 and CDR2 (germline): MNHNS, SASEGT. The CDR3 sequence is 14 residues long. V was pared by 4 bases and J by 5 bases, with 14 bases between. CDR3 DNA, as far as it was read: TGTGCCAGCAGTGTGCGGACAGCTGGAACTGAA. Protein product: CASSVRTAGTE. The full CDR3 protein reads CASSVRTAGTEAFF.